This record concerns one TCR beta chain sequence. Germline V gives CDR1 SGDLS, CDR2 YYNGEE. The CDR3 runs to 14 residues. Trimming left V 0 bases short and J 1 base short, with 7 bases between. Original processing notes: Reference gene primer amplification gave estimated nucleated cell counts. Here immunoSEQ multiplex PCR was the method, and the copy in TCRdb shows in-frame clones only, minus some. V and J calls plus clone size are reproduced from that table; the DNA served to infer D and trimming. There are 200,000 to 250,000 clones in the sample; 75% to 85% occur only once, and about 1.3% lies in the top ten. The record originates from a study of blood T cell repertoires in COVID-19. On the study more broadly: Sample material is recorded as cDNA or gDNA derived from T cells, B-cell-depleted T cells, or PBMCs.

Sequences were obtained from peripheral blood. This clonotype originated in a woman aged 30 to 39 with COVID-19, enrolled during active disease. The chain uses TRBV9 and TRBJ1-1; D gene ambiguous. The CDR3 DNA reads as TGTGCCAGCAGCGTAGGGCCGGGGAACACTGAAGCTTTCTTT. Translation gives CASSVGPGNTEAFF.